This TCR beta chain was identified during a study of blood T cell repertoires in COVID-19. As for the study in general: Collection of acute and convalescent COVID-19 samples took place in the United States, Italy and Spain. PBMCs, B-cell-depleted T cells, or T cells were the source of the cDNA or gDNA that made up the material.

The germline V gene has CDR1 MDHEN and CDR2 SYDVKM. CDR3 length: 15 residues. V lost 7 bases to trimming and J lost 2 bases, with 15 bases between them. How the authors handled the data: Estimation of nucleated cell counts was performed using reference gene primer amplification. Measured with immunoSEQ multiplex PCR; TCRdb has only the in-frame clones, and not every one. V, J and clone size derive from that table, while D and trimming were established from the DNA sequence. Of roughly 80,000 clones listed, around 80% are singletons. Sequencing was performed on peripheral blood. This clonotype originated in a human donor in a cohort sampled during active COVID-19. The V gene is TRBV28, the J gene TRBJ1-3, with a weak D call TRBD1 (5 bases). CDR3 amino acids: CASTPRGVPGNTIYF. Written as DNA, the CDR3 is TGTGCCAGCACCCCTCGGGGGGTACCTGGAAACACCATATATTTT.